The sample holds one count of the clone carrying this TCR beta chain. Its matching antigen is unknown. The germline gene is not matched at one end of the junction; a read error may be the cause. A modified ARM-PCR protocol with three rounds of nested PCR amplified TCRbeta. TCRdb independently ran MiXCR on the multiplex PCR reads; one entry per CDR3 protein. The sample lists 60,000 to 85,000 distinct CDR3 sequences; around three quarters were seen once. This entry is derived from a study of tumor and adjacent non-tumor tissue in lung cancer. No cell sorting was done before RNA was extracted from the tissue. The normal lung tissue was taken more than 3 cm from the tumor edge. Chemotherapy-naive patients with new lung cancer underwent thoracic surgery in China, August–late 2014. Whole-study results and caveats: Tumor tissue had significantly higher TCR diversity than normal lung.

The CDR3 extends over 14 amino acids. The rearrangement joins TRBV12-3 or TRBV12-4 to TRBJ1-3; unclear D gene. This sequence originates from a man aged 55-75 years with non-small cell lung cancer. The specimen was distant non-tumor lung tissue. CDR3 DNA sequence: TGTGCCAGCCGGGTTTATAACTCTGGAAACATCATATATTTT. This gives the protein CASRVYNSGNIIYF.